One and the same sample provided the 32 T cell receptor beta chains below, sequenced in a study of T-cell reconstitution after alpha-beta-depleted transplantation in children. Unique molecular identifiers were incorporated when the TCRbeta library was constructed. TCRdb passed the PCR reads through MiXCR, listing each CDR3 protein once. The table records about 610,000 distinct CDR3 sequences, 10% of them present only once. Sample: PBMCs from the stem cell graft donor, taken from the stem cell graft. The receptors were sampled from a human donor who donated a stem cell graft to a child with acute myeloid leukemia.

This clonotype was counted ten times or more. The chain employs TRBV20-1 and TRBJ2-3; possible D gene TRBD1, 5 bases. The CDR3 totals 12 residues. The germline V and J ends were trimmed by 2 bases and 4 bases, with 7 bases remaining between them. The germline V gene encodes CDR1 DFQATT and CDR2 SNEGSKA (reference sequence). CDR3 nucleotide sequence: TGCAGTGCTAGACAGGGCCCAGATACGCAGTATTTT. Protein product: CSARQGPDTQYF.

The chain carries TRBV19 and TRBJ2-2, with TRBD1 matching 7 bases. Germline assignment: CDR1 LNHDA and CDR2 SQIVND (reference sequence). This CDR3 comprises 15 residues. With V trimmed by 6 bases and J by 2 bases, 6 bases remained unmatched. This chain's CDR3 is CASRSGQLNTGELFF. The CDR3 DNA is TGTGCCAGTAGATCGGGACAGCTAAACACCGGGGAGCTGTTTTTT.

This clonotype was detected ten times or more. This CDR3 is CSADGASGRSGEQFF. CDR3 nucleotide sequence: TGCAGTGCTGACGGGGCTAGCGGGAGATCTGGTGAGCAGTTCTTC. V usage is TRBV20-1 and J usage is TRBJ2-1; 10 bases align to TRBD2. The CDR3 is 15 amino acids. V dropped 5 bases and J dropped 9; count of bases not matched to a gene: 13. CDR1 DFQATT and CDR2 SNEGSKA come from the germline V gene (reference sequence).

The gene calls are TRBV6-5 and TRBJ2-3; D is undetermined. Germline V gene lookup returns CDR1 MNHEY and CDR2 SVGAGI. Trimming cost V 5 bases and J 2 bases, with 11 bases left between them. CDR3 length: 14 residues. The CDR3 nucleotides are TGTGCCAGCAGTCCGGCCCAGGTCACAGATACGCAGTATTTT. As protein: CASSPAQVTDTQYF.

This clonotype was counted between two and nine times. The J gene is TRBJ2-7, the V gene TRBV12-3 or TRBV12-4; 9 bases line up with TRBD2. V shed 4 bases and J 3 bases; nucleotides not matched to a gene: 4. The CDR3 extends over 14 amino acids. CDR3 coding DNA: TGTGCCAGCAGTTCCCAAGCGGGAGGCTACGAGCAGTACTTC. This encodes CASSSQAGGYEQYF.

The rearrangement uses TRBV4-2 and TRBJ1-1, with a tentative D call TRBD1 (5 bases). This CDR3 has 18 residues. The V and J ends lost 4 bases and 4 bases respectively, with 25 bases between them. CDR1 and CDR2 (germline): LGHNA, YNFKEQ. CDR3 coding DNA: TGTGCCAGCAGCCCCTCGTTAATGGGACTATCGAGGGGCACTGAAGCTTTCTTT. Protein sequence: CASSPSLMGLSRGTEAFF.

This clonotype has a single count. This chain uses TRBV7-3 with TRBJ2-1; D gene uncertain. V was cut by 3 bases and J by 10 bases, with 13 bases left in between. Per germline, CDR1 SGHTA and CDR2 FQGTGA. The CDR3 loop spans 13 amino acids. CDR3 sequence: CASSFGVLREQFF. As DNA, the CDR3 is TGTGCCAGCAGCTTCGGCGTCTTAAGGGAGCAGTTCTTC.

The chain links TRBV27 to TRBJ2-3, with D possibly matching TRBD2 (6 bases). The V end was cut by 2 bases, the J end by 6 bases, with 9 bases between. This CDR3 is built from 13 residues. Germline assignment: CDR1 MNHEY and CDR2 SMNVEV (reference sequence). In DNA, the CDR3 is TGTGCCAGCAGTTTAGGGAGGAGGGATACGCAGTATTTT. Its protein is CASSLGRRDTQYF.

The rearrangement uses TRBV2 and TRBJ2-7; 10 bases fit TRBD2. This CDR3 has 15 amino acids. Germline V gene lookup returns CDR1 SNHLY and CDR2 FYNNEI. The V and J ends lost 7 bases and 1 base, in that order; junction bases with no gene match: 7. CDR3 sequence: CASKQTSGTSYEQYF. The CDR3 nucleotides read TGTGCCAGCAAGCAAACTAGCGGGACATCCTACGAGCAGTACTTC.

Ten or more counts support this clonotype. The chain joins TRBV7-2 to TRBJ2-5; D could derive from TRBD1 or TRBD2 (5 bases each). This CDR3 has 16 amino acids. The V gene lost 0 bases and the J gene lost 1 base, with 12 bases spanning the gap. Per germline, CDR1 SGHTA and CDR2 FQGNSA. In DNA, the CDR3 is TGTGCCAGCAGCTTAGCTTGGGACGCCGGCCAAGAGACCCAGTACTTC. This codes for CASSLAWDAGQETQYF.

The chain uses TRBV5-1 and TRBJ1-3; 9 bases match TRBD1. With V trimmed by 4 bases and J by 0 bases, 17 bases remained unmatched. This CDR3 region has 20 residues. Germline V lookup: CDR1 SGHRS, CDR2 YFSETQ. Here the CDR3 DNA reads TGCGCCAGCAGCCTGCAGAGTTTGGACAGGGGACGAAACTCTGGAAACACCATATATTTT. Amino acids: CASSLQSLDRGRNSGNTIYF.

The chain carries TRBV19 and TRBJ1-5; D not certain. Germline CDR1 LNHDA, CDR2 SQIVND (reference sequence). Trimming pared 7 bases from V and 0 bases from J, leaving 10 bases between. The CDR3 is 14 residues long. The CDR3 protein is CASKVPYSNQPQHF. CDR3 DNA: TGTGCCAGTAAGGTCCCTTATAGCAATCAGCCCCAGCATTTT.

This clonotype was counted ten times or more. V usage is TRBV20-1 and J usage is TRBJ1-1, with 11 bases identical to TRBD1. V shed 6 bases and J 4 bases; nucleotides not matched to a gene: 10. The CDR3 spans 15 residues. CDR1 is DFQATT, CDR2 SNEGSKA, per germline (reference sequence). The CDR3 bases are TGCAGTGCCCGGAGCCGGGACAGGGGGGGCACTGAAGCTTTCTTT. Amino acid sequence: CSARSRDRGGTEAFF.

V gene TRBV7-2 combines with J gene TRBJ2-1; either TRBD1 or TRBD2 may fit D (5 bases each). Germline V CDR1 and CDR2: SGHTA, FQGNSA. The CDR3 runs to 13 residues. V was pared by 5 bases and J by 9 bases, with 14 bases between. The chain's CDR3 is CASSRDGRLEQFF. CDR3 DNA: TGTGCCAGCAGCCGGGACGGCCGGCTTGAGCAGTTCTTC.

This chain joins TRBV6-1 and TRBJ2-2; a weak D match, TRBD2 (7 bases). The CDR3 extends over 14 amino acids. Germline CDR1 MNHNS, CDR2 SASEGT. V lost 10 bases and J 5 bases, leaving 17 bases between the germline ends. The CDR3 bases are TGTGCCACCAGGGGCCGGACTAGAACCGGGGAGCTGTTTTTT. Translating it yields CATRGRTRTGELFF.

The CDR3, as DNA: TGTGCCAGCATCCTTACTAGCGGGGCAGATACGCAGTATTTT. Its translation: CASILTSGADTQYF. V usage is TRBV27 and J usage is TRBJ2-3, with TRBD2 matching 10 bases. The germline CDR1 and CDR2 sequences are MNHEY and SMNVEV (reference sequence). The ends lost 7 bases at V and 4 bases at J; junction bases unmatched: 5. This CDR3 has 14 residues.

Many counts were recorded for this clonotype. The chain carries TRBV18 and TRBJ2-5; D call uncertain. The length of the CDR3 is 14 residues. The V gene's germline CDR1 is KGHSH and CDR2 LQKENI. Deletions cut 1 base from V and 1 base from J, with 7 bases between. The CDR3 DNA follows: TGTGCCAGCTCACCACTGTCAGGCCAAGAGACCCAGTACTTC. Translating it yields CASSPLSGQETQYF.

The chain combines TRBV20-1 with TRBJ2-1, with TRBD2 identical over 9 bases. CDR3 size: 16 residues. Germline CDR1 and CDR2: DFQATT and SNEGSKA (reference sequence). Trimming cost V 2 bases and J 3 bases; bases outside gene matches: 8. CDR3 in DNA: TGCAGTGCTAGATTCTCCAGCGGGAGGTTCTACAATGAGCAGTTCTTC. Its protein product is CSARFSSGRFYNEQFF.

The rearrangement joins TRBV7-9 to TRBJ2-1, with 7 bases aligning to TRBD1. The trim removed 8 bases at V and 2 bases at J, leaving 9 bases unmatched. CDR1 is SEHNR, CDR2 FQNEAQ, per germline (reference sequence). The CDR3 extends over 15 amino acids. CDR3 in DNA: TGTGCCAGCTCTTCCGCGACAGGGACCTACAATGAGCAGTTCTTC. This translates into CASSSATGTYNEQFF.

The table lists this clonotype with many counts. V is TRBV7-9 and J is TRBJ2-3; D gene uncertain. The V end lost 5 bases, the J end lost 6 bases, and 9 bases lay between the germline ends. CDR3 length: 12 residues. Germline CDR1 SEHNR, CDR2 FQNEAQ (reference sequence). This CDR3 is CASSPSSDTQYF. CDR3 coding DNA: TGTGCCAGCAGCCCTTCCAGCGATACGCAGTATTTT.

The gene calls are TRBV28 and TRBJ1-1; perhaps TRBD1 as D (6 bases). The V and J ends lost 6 bases and 4 bases respectively, with 18 bases between them. The CDR3 is 15 amino acids. Germline V CDR1 and CDR2: MDHEN, SYDVKM. CDR3: CASRTLQEGGTEAFF. In DNA, the CDR3 is TGTGCCAGCAGGACCTTACAGGAAGGGGGCACTGAAGCTTTCTTT.

The genes are TRBV20-1 and TRBJ2-7; no definite D call. Per the germline V gene, CDR1 is DFQATT and CDR2 is SNEGSKA (reference sequence). V lost 6 bases and J 3 bases, leaving 18 bases between the germline ends. This CDR3 has 14 amino acids. Here the CDR3 DNA reads TGCAGTGCCACCCTCCTCCGTGGCAGCTACGAGCAGTACTTC. Translating gives CSATLLRGSYEQYF.

The J gene is TRBJ2-2, the V gene TRBV7-2; tentatively, D is TRBD2 (5 bases). CDR3 length: 16 residues. Germline V lookup: CDR1 SGHTA, CDR2 FQGNSA. Between the trimmed V and J ends, which lost 2 bases and 4 bases, there was a span of 14 bases. CDR3 protein: CASSLRKGVGTGELFF. CDR3 sequence (DNA): TGTGCCAGCAGCTTACGGAAGGGAGTGGGCACCGGGGAGCTGTTTTTT.

This clonotype was picked up a small number of times. The J gene is TRBJ2-7, the V gene TRBV20-1; D is undetermined. The CDR3 covers 14 residues. Germline V gene lookup returns CDR1 DFQATT and CDR2 SNEGSKA (reference sequence). V gave up 3 bases and J gave up 6 bases, with 18 bases separating them. Here the CDR3 reads CSARDVAVIGEQYF. CDR3 DNA sequence: TGCAGTGCTAGGGACGTGGCGGTTATCGGCGAGCAGTACTTC.

This clonotype was seen a few times. This CDR3 is CASSPDTSKNIQYF. The DNA for the CDR3 is TGTGCCAGCAGCCCTGACACGTCCAAAAACATTCAGTACTTC. This chain uses TRBV7-9 with TRBJ2-4, with no clear D. CDR1 and CDR2 (germline): SEHNR, FQNEAQ (reference sequence). The V end was cut by 5 bases, the J end by 2 bases, with 10 bases between. The CDR3 sequence is 14 residues long.

A few counts support this clonotype. V gene TRBV6-5 combines with J gene TRBJ2-2; tentatively, D is TRBD2 (5 bases). This CDR3 spans 16 amino acids. The germline gives CDR1 MNHEY, CDR2 SVGAGI. V was cut by 8 bases and J by 0 bases, with 16 bases left in between. CDR3 region: CASVRGLLTNTGELFF. The CDR3 DNA reads as TGTGCCAGCGTTCGAGGGCTGCTTACGAACACCGGGGAGCTGTTTTTT.

Worth noting for this clonotype: A much larger clone lies one base from this, so it may be a read error. This chain connects TRBV20-1 to TRBJ2-2; D is perhaps TRBD1 (6 bases). The germline V gene has CDR1 DFQATT and CDR2 SNEGSKA (reference sequence). This CDR3 spans 16 amino acids. CDR3 nucleotides: TGCTGTGCTAGAGATCCGGGGACAAGTAACACCGGGGAGCTGTTTTTT. This translates into CCARDPGTSNTGELFF.

This clonotype was counted ten times or more. The V and J genes are TRBV6-5 and TRBJ1-1; a possible D gene is TRBD1 (6 bases). Germline V gives CDR1 MNHEY, CDR2 SVGAGI. The CDR3 has 14 residues. V lost 5 bases and J lost 2, with 12 bases in between. As DNA, the CDR3 is TGTGCCAGCAGTCCCCGGACAGAAAACACTGAAGCTTTCTTT. Encoded protein: CASSPRTENTEAFF.

This clonotype was recorded a few times. The chain is built from TRBV5-1 and TRBJ2-3; possible D gene TRBD1, 6 bases. Germline CDR1 is SGHRS and CDR2 is YFSETQ. Trimming left V 5 bases short and J 0 bases short, with 13 bases between. CDR3 size: 15 residues. The CDR3 loop is CASSGGAASTDTQYF. CDR3 bases: TGCGCCAGCAGTGGGGGCGCTGCTAGCACAGATACGCAGTATTTT.

This clonotype was counted only a few times. The rearrangement joins TRBV5-1 to TRBJ2-4, with TRBD2 identical over 7 bases. Trimming took 4 bases from V and 7 from J; bases not matched to a gene: 8. CDR1 and CDR2 from the germline V gene are SGHRS and YFSETQ. The CDR3 has 14 residues. The CDR3, as DNA: TGCGCCAGCAGCCGGACCGGGGAGGGGAACATTCAGTACTTC. Translated, it gives CASSRTGEGNIQYF.

The CDR3 DNA reads as TGTGCCAGCAGCTTAAACGAATACAATGAGCAGTTCTTC. Its protein is CASSLNEYNEQFF. This chain connects TRBV7-2 to TRBJ2-1; no clear D. V was trimmed by 2 bases and J by 4 bases, leaving 6 bases between them. This CDR3 region has 13 residues. Germline values: CDR1 SGHTA, CDR2 FQGNSA.

This clonotype was found many times. The rearrangement links TRBV29-1 to TRBJ2-1; the D gene is possibly TRBD1 (6 bases). Trimming left V 3 bases short and J 0 bases short, with 15 bases between. The CDR3 spans 16 residues. Per the germline V gene, CDR1 is SQVTM and CDR2 is ANQGSEA. CDR3 sequence: CSVEGATASSYNEQFF. The CDR3 DNA reads as TGCAGCGTTGAGGGGGCGACAGCAAGCTCCTACAATGAGCAGTTCTTC.